This entry lists 3 T cell receptor beta chains sequenced from one sample in a study of identical twins. TCRdb re-called the 5' RACE reads through MiXCR, storing one row per CDR3 protein. The data show about 240,000 distinct CDR3 sequences, with 7.5% seen just once and about 5.8% held by the top ten. These data also formed part of another study, on yellow fever vaccine responses in identical twins.

The sequencing input was CD8+ T cells sorted from blood. Source of these receptors: a woman in her late teens or twenties in good health.

At least ten counts were recorded for this clonotype. The rearrangement links TRBV7-6 to TRBJ1-4; weak D call: TRBD1 (6 bases). V shed 0 bases and J shed 0 bases, with 11 bases lying between them. Germline V lookup: CDR1 SGHVS, CDR2 FNYEAQ. There are 17 residues in the CDR3. The CDR3 region has the DNA TGTGCCAGCAGCTTAGCGGACAGCGCAGCAACTAATGAAAAACTGTTTTTT. Amino acids: CASSLADSAATNEKLFF.

This clonotype was counted at least ten times. The chain couples TRBV28 to TRBJ2-2; D not resolved. The germline gives CDR1 MDHEN, CDR2 SYDVKM. CDR3 length: 13 residues. V was pared by 6 bases and J by 4 bases, with 9 bases between. The CDR3 region is CASSHRVTGELFF. DNA of the CDR3: TGTGCCAGCAGCCACAGAGTCACCGGGGAGCTGTTTTTT.

V and J are TRBV11-2 and TRBJ2-1; TRBD2 aligns across 13 bases. The ends lost 2 bases at V and 6 bases at J; junction bases unmatched: 7. CDR1 is SGHAT and CDR2 is FQNNGV in the germline V gene. The CDR3 spans 17 residues. The CDR3 reads CASSLKLGLAGRNEQFF. The CDR3 coding sequence is TGTGCCAGCAGCTTAAAATTGGGACTAGCGGGGCGCAATGAGCAGTTCTTC.